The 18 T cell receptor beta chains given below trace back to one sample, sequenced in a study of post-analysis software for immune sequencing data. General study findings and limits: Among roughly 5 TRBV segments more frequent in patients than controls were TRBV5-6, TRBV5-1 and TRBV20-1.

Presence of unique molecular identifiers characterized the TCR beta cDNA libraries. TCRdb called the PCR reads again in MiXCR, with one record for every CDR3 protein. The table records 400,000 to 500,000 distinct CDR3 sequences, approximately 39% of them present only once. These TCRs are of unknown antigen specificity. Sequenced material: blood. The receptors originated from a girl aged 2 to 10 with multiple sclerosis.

CDR3 nucleotides: TGTGCCAGCAGTTTGAATCCAGGTGTCTATGGCTACACCTTC. It codes for CASSLNPGVYGYTF. V gene TRBV28 combines with J gene TRBJ1-2; D remains unclear. Trimming pared 3 bases from V and 4 bases from J, leaving 12 bases between. Germline V lookup: CDR1 MDHEN, CDR2 SYDVKM. CDR3 length equals 14 residues.

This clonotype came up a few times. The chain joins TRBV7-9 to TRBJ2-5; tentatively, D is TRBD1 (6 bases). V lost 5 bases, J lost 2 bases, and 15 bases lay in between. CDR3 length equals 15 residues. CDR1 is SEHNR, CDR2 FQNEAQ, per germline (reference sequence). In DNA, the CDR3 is TGTGCCAGCAGCCGCTATGGACAGCTACAAGAGACCCAGTACTTC. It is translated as CASSRYGQLQETQYF.

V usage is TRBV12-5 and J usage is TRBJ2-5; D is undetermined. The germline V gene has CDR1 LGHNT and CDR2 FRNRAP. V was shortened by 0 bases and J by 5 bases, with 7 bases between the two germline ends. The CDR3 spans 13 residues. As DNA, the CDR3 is TGTGCTAGTGGTTTGGTACCCCCGGAGACCCAGTACTTC. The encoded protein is CASGLVPPETQYF.

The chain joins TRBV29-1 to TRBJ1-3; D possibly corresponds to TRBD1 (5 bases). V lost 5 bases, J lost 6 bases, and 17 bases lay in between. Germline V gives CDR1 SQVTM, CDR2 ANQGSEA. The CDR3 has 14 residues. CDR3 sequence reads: CSVLTTVGENTIYF. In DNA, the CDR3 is TGCAGCGTTCTAACGACGGTGGGGGAAAACACCATATATTTT.

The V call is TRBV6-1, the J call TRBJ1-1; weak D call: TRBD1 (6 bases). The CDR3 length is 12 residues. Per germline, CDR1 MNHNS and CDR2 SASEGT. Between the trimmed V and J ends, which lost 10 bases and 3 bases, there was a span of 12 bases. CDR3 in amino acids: CATGTPYTEAFF. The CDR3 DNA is TGTGCCACCGGGACACCCTACACTGAAGCTTTCTTT.

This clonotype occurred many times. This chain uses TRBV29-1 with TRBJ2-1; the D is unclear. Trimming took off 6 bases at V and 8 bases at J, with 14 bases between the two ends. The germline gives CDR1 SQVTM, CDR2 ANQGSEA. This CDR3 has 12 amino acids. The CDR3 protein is CSVFDRYDEQFF. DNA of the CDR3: TGCAGCGTCTTCGACCGTTATGATGAGCAGTTCTTC.

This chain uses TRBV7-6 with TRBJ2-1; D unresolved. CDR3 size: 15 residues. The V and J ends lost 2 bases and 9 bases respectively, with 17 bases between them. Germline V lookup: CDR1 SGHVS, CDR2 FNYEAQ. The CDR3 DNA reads TGTGCCAGCAGCTTATTAGAGTCCCAGATGTTTGAGCAGTTCTTC. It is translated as CASSLLESQMFEQFF. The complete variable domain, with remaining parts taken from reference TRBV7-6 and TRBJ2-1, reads GAGVSQSPRYKVTKRGQDVALRCDPISGHVSLYWYRQALGQGPEFLTYFNYEAQQDKSGLPNDRFSAERPEGSISTLTIQRTEQRDSAMYRCASSLLESQMFEQFFGPGTRLTVL.

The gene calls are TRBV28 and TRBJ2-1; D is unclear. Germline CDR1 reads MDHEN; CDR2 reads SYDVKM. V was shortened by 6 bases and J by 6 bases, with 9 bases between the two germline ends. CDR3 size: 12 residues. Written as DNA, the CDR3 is TGTGCCAGCAGGAATGACCTCAATGAGCAGTTCTTC. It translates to CASRNDLNEQFF.

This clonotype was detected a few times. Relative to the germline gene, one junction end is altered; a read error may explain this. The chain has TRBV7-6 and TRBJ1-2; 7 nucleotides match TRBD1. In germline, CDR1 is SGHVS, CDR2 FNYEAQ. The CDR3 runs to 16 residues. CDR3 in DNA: TGTGCCAGCAGCTTAGCCGGGGACAGCGATATCTATGGCTGCACCTTC. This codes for CASSLAGDSDIYGCTF.

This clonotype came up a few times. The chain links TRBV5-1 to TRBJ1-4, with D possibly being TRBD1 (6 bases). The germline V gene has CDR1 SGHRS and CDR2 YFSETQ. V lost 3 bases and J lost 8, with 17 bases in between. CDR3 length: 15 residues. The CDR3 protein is CASSSQGPGGEKLFF. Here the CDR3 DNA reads TGCGCCAGCAGCTCCCAGGGGCCGGGGGGAGAAAAACTGTTTTTT.

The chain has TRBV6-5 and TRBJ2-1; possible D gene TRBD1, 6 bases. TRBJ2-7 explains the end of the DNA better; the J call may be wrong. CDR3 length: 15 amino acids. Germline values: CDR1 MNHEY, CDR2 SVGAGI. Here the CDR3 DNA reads TGTGCCAGCAGCTTCGACAGGAGCTCCTACAATGAGCAGTACTTC. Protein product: CASSFDRSSYNEQYF.

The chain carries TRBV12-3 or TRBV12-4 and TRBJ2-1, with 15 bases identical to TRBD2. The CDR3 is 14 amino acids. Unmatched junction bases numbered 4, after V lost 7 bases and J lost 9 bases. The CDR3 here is CASKVGLAGGEQFF. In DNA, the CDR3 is TGTGCCAGCAAGGTGGGACTAGCGGGAGGTGAGCAGTTCTTC.

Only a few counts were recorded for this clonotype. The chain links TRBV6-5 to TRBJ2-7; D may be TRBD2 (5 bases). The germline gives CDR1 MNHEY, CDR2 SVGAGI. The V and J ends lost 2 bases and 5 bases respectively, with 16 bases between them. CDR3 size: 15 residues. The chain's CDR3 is CASSYLLRGVDEQYF. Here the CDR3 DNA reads TGTGCCAGCAGTTACCTCCTTCGGGGTGTCGACGAGCAGTACTTC.

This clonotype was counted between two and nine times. The CDR3 coding sequence is TGTGCCAGCAGTTTAATATCCGGCGGCAATCAGCCCCAGCATTTT. Amino acids: CASSLISGGNQPQHF. The chain combines TRBV12-3 or TRBV12-4 with TRBJ1-5; D remains ambiguous. The CDR3 length is 15 residues. Deletions cut 2 bases from V and 2 bases from J, with 10 bases between.

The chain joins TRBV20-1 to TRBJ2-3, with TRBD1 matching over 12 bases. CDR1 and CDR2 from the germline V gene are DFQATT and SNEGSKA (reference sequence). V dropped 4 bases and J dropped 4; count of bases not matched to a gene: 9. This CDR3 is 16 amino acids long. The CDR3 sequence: CSATRRDRGRSDTQYF. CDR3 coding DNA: TGCAGTGCTACCCGCCGGGACAGGGGGCGATCAGATACGCAGTATTTT.

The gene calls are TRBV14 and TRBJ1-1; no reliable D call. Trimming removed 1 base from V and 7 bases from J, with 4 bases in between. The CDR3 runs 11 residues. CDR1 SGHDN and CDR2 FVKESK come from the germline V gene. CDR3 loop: CASSQGIEAFF. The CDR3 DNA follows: TGTGCCAGCAGCCAAGGAATTGAAGCTTTCTTT.

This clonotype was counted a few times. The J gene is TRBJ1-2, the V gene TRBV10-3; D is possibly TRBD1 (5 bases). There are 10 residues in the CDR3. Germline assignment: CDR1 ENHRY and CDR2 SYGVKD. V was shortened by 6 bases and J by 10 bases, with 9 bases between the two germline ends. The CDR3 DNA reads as TGTGCCATCAGCAGGGCGGACTACACCTTC. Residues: CAISRADYTF.

The chain's CDR3 is CSARERELAAFNEQFF. In DNA, the CDR3 is TGCAGTGCTAGAGAGCGGGAACTAGCGGCCTTCAATGAGCAGTTCTTC. The rearrangement links TRBV20-1 to TRBJ2-1, with TRBD2 identical over 8 bases. Trimming removed 0 bases from V and 6 bases from J; junction bases left unmatched: 10. Germline values: CDR1 DFQATT, CDR2 SNEGSKA (reference sequence). The CDR3 covers 16 residues.